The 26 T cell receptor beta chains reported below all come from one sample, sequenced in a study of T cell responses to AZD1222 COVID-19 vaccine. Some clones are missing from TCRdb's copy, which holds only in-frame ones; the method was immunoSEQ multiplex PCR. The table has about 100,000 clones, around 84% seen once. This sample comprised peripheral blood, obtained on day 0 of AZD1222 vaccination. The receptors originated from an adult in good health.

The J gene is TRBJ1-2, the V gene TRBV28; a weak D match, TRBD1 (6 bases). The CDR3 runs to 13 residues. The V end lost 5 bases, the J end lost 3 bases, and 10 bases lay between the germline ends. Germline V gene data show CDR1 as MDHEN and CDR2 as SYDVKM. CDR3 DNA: TGTGCCAGCAGTCCACGGACAGACTATGGCTACACCTTC. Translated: CASSPRTDYGYTF.

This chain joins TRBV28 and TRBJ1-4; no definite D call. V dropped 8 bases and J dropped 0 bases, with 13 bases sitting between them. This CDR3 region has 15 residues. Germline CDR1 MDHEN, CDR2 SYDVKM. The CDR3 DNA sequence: TGTGCCAGCCAGCCACACGGTACAACTAATGAAAAACTGTTTTTT. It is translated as CASQPHGTTNEKLFF.

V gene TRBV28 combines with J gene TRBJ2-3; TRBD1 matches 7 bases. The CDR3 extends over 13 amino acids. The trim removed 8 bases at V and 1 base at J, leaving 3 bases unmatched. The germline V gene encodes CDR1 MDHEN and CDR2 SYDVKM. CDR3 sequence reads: CASGDSGTDTQYF. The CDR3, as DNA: TGTGCCAGCGGGGACAGCGGCACAGATACGCAGTATTTT.

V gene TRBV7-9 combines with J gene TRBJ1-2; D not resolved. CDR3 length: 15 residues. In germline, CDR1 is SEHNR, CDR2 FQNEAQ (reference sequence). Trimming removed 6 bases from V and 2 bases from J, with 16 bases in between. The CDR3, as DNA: TGTGCCAGCAGGCCTTACAGCGCAACGAACTATGGCTACACCTTC. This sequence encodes CASRPYSATNYGYTF. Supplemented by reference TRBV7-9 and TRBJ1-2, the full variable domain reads DTGVSQNPRHKITKRGQNVTFRCDPISEHNRLYWYRQTLGQGPEFLTYFQNEAQLEKSRLLSDRFSAERPKGSFSTLEIQRTEQGDSAMYLCASRPYSATNYGYTFGSGTRLTVV.

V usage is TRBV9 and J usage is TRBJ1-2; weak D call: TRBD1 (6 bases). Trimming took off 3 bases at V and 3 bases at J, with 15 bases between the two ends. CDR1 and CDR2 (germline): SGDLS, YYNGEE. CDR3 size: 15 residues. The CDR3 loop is CASSEQRGGHYGYTF. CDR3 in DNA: TGTGCCAGCAGCGAACAAAGGGGGGGTCACTATGGCTACACCTTC.

The CDR3 nucleotides are TGTGCCAGTAGAAGGGCCCTCGGAACAGAGGCTCACACTGAAGCTTTCTTT. It encodes CASRRALGTEAHTEAFF. V and J are TRBV19 and TRBJ1-1; D not certain. V dropped 6 bases and J dropped 3 bases, with 23 bases sitting between them. Germline V gene sequence: CDR1 LNHDA, CDR2 SQIVND (reference sequence). This CDR3 contains 17 residues. Together with reference TRBV19 and TRBJ1-1, the CDR3 gives the full variable domain: DGGITQSPKYLFRKEGQNVTLSCEQNLNHDAMYWYRQDPGQGLRLIYYSQIVNDFQKGDIAEGYSVSREKKESFPLTVTSAQKNPTAFYLCASRRALGTEAHTEAFFGQGTRLTVV.

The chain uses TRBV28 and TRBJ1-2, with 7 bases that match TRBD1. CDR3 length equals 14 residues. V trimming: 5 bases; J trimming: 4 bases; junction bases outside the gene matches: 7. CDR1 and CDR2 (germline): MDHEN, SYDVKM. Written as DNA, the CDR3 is TGTGCCAGCAGTCGACTGGCAGGGGGCTATGGCTACACCTTC. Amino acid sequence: CASSRLAGGYGYTF.

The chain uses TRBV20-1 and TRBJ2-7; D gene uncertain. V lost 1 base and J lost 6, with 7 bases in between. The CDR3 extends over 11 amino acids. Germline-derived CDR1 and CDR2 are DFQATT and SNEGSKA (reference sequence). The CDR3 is CSARVPGEQYF. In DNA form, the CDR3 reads TGCAGTGCTAGAGTACCCGGCGAGCAGTACTTC.

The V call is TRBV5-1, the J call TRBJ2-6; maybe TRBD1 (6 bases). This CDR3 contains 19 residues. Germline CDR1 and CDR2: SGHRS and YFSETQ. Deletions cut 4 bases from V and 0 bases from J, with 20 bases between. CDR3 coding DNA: TGCGCCAGCAGCCCCATCCATCGACAGGAGAGCTCTGGGGCCAACGTCCTGACTTTC. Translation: CASSPIHRQESSGANVLTF.

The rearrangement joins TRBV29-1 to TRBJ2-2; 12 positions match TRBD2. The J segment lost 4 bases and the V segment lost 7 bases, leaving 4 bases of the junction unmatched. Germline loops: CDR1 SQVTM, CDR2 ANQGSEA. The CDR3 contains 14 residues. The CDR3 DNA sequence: TGCAGCGCTAGCGGGAGGGGGGGCACCGGGGAGCTGTTTTTT. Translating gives CSASGRGGTGELFF.

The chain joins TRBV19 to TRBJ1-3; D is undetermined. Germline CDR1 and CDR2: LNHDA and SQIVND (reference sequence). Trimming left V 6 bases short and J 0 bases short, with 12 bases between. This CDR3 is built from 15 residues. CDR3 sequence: CASSKKVDSGNTIYF. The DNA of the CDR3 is TGTGCCAGTAGCAAGAAGGTGGACTCTGGAAACACCATATATTTT.

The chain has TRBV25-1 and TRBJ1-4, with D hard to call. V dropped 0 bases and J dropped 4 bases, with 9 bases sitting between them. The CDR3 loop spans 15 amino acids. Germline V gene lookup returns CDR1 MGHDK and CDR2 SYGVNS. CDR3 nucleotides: TGTGCCAGCAGTGAATATAACCGAATTAATGAAAAACTGTTTTTT. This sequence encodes CASSEYNRINEKLFF.

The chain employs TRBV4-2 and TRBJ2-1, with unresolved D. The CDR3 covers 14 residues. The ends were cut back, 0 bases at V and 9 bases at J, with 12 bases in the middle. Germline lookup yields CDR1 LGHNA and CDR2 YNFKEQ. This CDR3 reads CASSQDGVVGEQFF. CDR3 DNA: TGTGCCAGCAGCCAAGATGGGGTAGTTGGTGAGCAGTTCTTC.

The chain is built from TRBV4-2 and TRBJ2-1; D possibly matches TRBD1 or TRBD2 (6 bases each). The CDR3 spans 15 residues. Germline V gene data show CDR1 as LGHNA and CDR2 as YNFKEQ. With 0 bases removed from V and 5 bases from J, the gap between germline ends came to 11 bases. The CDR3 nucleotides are TGTGCCAGCAGCCAAGATACGGGGGCGCACAATGAGCAGTTCTTC. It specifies CASSQDTGAHNEQFF.

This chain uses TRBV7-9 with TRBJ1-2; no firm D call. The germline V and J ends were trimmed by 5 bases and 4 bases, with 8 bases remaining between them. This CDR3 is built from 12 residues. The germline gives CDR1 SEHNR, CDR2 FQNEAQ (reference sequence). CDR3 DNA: TGTGCCAGCAGCCCCGACGGCTATGGCTACACCTTC. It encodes CASSPDGYGYTF. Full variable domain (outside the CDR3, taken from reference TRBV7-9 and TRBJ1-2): DTGVSQNPRHKITKRGQNVTFRCDPISEHNRLYWYRQTLGQGPEFLTYFQNEAQLEKSRLLSDRFSAERPKGSFSTLEIQRTEQGDSAMYLCASSPDGYGYTFGSGTRLTVV.

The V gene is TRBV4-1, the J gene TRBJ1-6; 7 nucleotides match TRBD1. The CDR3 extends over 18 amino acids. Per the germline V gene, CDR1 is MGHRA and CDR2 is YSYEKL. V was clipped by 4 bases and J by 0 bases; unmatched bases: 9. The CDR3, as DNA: TGCGCCAGCAGCCTACACAACAGGGGAAGCTCCTATAATTCACCCCTCCACTTT. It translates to CASSLHNRGSSYNSPLHF.

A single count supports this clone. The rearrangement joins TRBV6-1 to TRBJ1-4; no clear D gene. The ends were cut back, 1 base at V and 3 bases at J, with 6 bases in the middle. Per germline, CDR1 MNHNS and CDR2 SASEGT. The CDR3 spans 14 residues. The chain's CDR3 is CASSEGQANEKLFF. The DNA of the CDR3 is TGTGCCAGCAGTGAAGGACAAGCTAATGAAAAACTGTTTTTT.

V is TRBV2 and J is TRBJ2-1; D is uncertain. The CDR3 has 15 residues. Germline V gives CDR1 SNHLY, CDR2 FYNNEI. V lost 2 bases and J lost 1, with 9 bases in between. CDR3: CASSERGFSYNEQFF. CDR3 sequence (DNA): TGTGCCAGCAGTGAAAGAGGCTTTTCCTACAATGAGCAGTTCTTC.

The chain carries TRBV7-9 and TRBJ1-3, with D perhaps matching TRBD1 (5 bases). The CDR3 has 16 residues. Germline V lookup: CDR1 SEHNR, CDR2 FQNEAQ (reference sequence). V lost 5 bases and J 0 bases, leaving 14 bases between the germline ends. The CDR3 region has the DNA TGTGCCAGCAGCCCGGGACCGACAGACTCTGGAAACACCATATATTTT. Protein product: CASSPGPTDSGNTIYF. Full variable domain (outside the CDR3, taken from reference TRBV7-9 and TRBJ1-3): DTGVSQNPRHKITKRGQNVTFRCDPISEHNRLYWYRQTLGQGPEFLTYFQNEAQLEKSRLLSDRFSAERPKGSFSTLEIQRTEQGDSAMYLCASSPGPTDSGNTIYFGEGSWLTVV.

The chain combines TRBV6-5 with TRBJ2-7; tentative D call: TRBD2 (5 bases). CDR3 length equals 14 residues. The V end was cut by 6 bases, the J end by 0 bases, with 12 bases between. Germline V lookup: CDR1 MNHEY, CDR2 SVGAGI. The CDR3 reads CASRLAYSSYEQYF. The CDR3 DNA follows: TGTGCCAGCAGATTAGCGTACAGCTCCTACGAGCAGTACTTC.

The CDR3 coding sequence is TGTGCCAGCAGACCAGGGGGCGTCGGGGATGGCTACACCTTC. It yields the protein CASRPGGVGDGYTF. The V gene is TRBV2, the J gene TRBJ1-2; 8 bases are shared with TRBD1. The V and J ends lost 6 bases and 6 bases, in that order; junction bases with no gene match: 9. The CDR3 totals 14 residues. Germline V gives CDR1 SNHLY, CDR2 FYNNEI.

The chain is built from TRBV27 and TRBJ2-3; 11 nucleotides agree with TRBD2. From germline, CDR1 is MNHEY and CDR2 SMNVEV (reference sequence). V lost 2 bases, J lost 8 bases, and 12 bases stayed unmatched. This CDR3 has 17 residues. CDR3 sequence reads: CASSLKSVLAGVGTQYF. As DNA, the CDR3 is TGTGCCAGCAGTTTAAAGTCCGTACTAGCGGGAGTCGGTACGCAGTATTTT.

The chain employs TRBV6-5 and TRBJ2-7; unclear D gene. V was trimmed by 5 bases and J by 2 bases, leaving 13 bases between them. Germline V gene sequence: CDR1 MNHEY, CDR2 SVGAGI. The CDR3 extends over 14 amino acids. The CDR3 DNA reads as TGTGCCAGCAGTCCCACCCGCGAACCCTACGAGCAGTACTTC. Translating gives CASSPTREPYEQYF.

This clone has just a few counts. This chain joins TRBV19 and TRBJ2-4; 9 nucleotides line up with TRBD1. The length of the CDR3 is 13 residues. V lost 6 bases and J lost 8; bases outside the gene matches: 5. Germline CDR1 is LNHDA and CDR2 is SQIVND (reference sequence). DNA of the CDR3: TGTGCCAGTAGCCGGGACAGGGCTGACATTCAGTACTTC. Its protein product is CASSRDRADIQYF.

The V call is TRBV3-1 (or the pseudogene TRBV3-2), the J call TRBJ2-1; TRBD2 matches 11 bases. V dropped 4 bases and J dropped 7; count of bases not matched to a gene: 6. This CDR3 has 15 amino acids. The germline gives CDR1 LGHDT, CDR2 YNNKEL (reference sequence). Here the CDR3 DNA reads TGTGCCAGCAGCCCCACTAGCGGGAGTAAGAATGAGCAGTTCTTC. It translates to CASSPTSGSKNEQFF.

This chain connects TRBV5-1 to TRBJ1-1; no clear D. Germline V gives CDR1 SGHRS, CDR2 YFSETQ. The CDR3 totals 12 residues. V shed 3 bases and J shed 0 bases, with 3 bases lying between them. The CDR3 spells CASSSVNTEAFF. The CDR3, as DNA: TGCGCCAGCAGCTCGGTGAACACTGAAGCTTTCTTT.